One and the same sample provided the 31 T cell receptor beta chains below, sequenced in a study of CD8 T cells in Susac syndrome. An amount of RNA that ranged from roughly 0.45 to 1 ug was reverse transcribed with random hexamers. Via MiXCR, TCRdb re-called the immunoSEQ multiplex PCR reads, giving one row per CDR3 protein. Of some 200,000 distinct CDR3 sequences detected, around 95% appear once; the ten largest clones hold approximately 0.089%. The material sequenced was CD4+ T cells from PBMCs. The receptor set was obtained from a human donor with Susac syndrome.

The V and J genes are TRBV30 and TRBJ2-6; D is unresolved. Germline values: CDR1 GTSNPN, CDR2 SVGIG (reference sequence). V was trimmed by 4 bases and J by 1 base, leaving 8 bases between them. There are 14 residues in the CDR3. The CDR3 DNA reads as TGTGCCTGGAAACATGGATCTGGGGCCAACGTCCTGACTTTC. Protein sequence: CAWKHGSGANVLTF.

DNA of the CDR3: TGCAGTGCTAGTTTGCGTAGAGGGGAGACCCAGTACTTC. Encoded protein: CSASLRRGETQYF. The chain carries TRBV20-1 and TRBJ2-5, with a possible D match to TRBD2 (5 bases). CDR3 length: 13 residues. The germline V gene encodes CDR1 DFQATT and CDR2 SNEGSKA (reference sequence). The ends were cut back, 3 bases at V and 5 bases at J, with 13 bases in the middle.

This chain links TRBV20-1 with TRBJ2-1; the D gene is possibly TRBD1 (7 bases). The CDR3 consists of 16 residues. Germline CDR1 DFQATT, CDR2 SNEGSKA (reference sequence). The V and J ends lost 3 bases and 5 bases respectively, with 20 bases between them. CDR3 sequence: CSARDFRGALNNEQFF. In DNA, the CDR3 is TGCAGTGCTAGGGACTTCAGGGGGGCTCTAAACAATGAGCAGTTCTTC.

This rearrangement joins TRBV27 to TRBJ2-7; the D is unclear. The length of the CDR3 is 14 residues. V lost 3 bases, J lost 1 base, and 10 bases lay in between. Per the germline V gene, CDR1 is MNHEY and CDR2 is SMNVEV (reference sequence). CDR3 coding DNA: TGTGCCAGCAGTTTCGCTTTCGCATCCTACGAGCAGTACTTC. Protein sequence: CASSFAFASYEQYF.

The chain combines TRBV9 with TRBJ2-3; weak D call: TRBD2 (6 bases). The V and J ends lost 0 bases and 3 bases respectively, with 14 bases between them. CDR1 SGDLS and CDR2 YYNGEE come from the germline V gene. The CDR3 is made up of 16 amino acids. CDR3 sequence (DNA): TGTGCCAGCAGCGTAGAAGGAGGGTTAACGACAGATACGCAGTATTTT. Translation gives CASSVEGGLTTDTQYF. Combining the CDR3 with reference TRBV9 and TRBJ2-3 gives the whole variable domain DSGVTQTPKHLITATGQRVTLRCSPRSGDLSVYWYQQSLDQGLQFLIQYYNGEERAKGNILERFSAQQFPDLHSELNLSSLELGDSALYFCASSVEGGLTTDTQYFGPGTRLTVL.

The CDR3 nucleotides are TGCAGTGCTAGCCAAGCGGGGGGGCGGGGCATTCAGTACTTC. Protein: CSASQAGGRGIQYF. The chain links TRBV20-1 to TRBJ2-4; 10 bases fit TRBD2. This CDR3 has 14 residues. Losses at the gene ends were 3 bases for V and 9 bases for J; bases not matched to a gene: 8. Germline lookup yields CDR1 DFQATT and CDR2 SNEGSKA (reference sequence).

This clonotype was counted once. The CDR3 DNA is TGTGCCATCAGTGCTTTCTCTAGCGGGGGGTCGGAGACCCAGTACTTC. Translation: CAISAFSSGGSETQYF. V usage is TRBV10-3 and J usage is TRBJ2-5; 11 bases match TRBD2. Unmatched junction bases numbered 9, after V lost 4 bases and J lost 5 bases. Germline CDR1 reads ENHRY; CDR2 reads SYGVKD. The CDR3 is 16 residues long.

The chain combines TRBV6-2 or TRBV6-3 with TRBJ2-1, with D possibly being TRBD1 or TRBD2 (6 bases each). CDR1 and CDR2 from the germline V gene are MNHEY and SVGEGT. V lost 6 bases, J lost 2 bases, and 11 bases lay in between. CDR3 size: 14 residues. CDR3 amino acids: CASSGGNPYNEQFF. CDR3 nucleotide sequence: TGTGCCAGCAGCGGGGGCAACCCCTACAATGAGCAGTTCTTC.

V gene TRBV7-3 combines with J gene TRBJ2-5; D is unresolved. V was clipped by 5 bases and J by 2 bases, with 9 bases between them. Germline assignment: CDR1 SGHTA and CDR2 FQGTGA. The CDR3 totals 13 residues. DNA for the CDR3: TGTGCCAGCAGCCAGAGCTTACAAGAGACCCAGTACTTC. Residues: CASSQSLQETQYF.

The chain is built from TRBV12-3 or TRBV12-4 and TRBJ2-3, with no clear D. Trimming shortened V by 8 bases and J by 2 bases, and 11 bases separated the two germline ends. This CDR3 has 13 amino acids. The CDR3 here is CASLGSYTDTQYF. The CDR3 nucleotides are TGTGCCAGCCTGGGGTCTTACACAGATACGCAGTATTTT.

This rearrangement joins TRBV9 to TRBJ2-7, with D unclear. Germline V gene lookup returns CDR1 SGDLS and CDR2 YYNGEE. Between the trimmed V and J ends, which lost 0 bases and 2 bases, there was a span of 9 bases. This CDR3 comprises 14 residues. The CDR3 DNA reads TGTGCCAGCAGCGTAGATCATGGAACCTACGAGCAGTACTTC. It yields the protein CASSVDHGTYEQYF.

V is TRBV6-5 and J is TRBJ2-3; weak D call: TRBD2 (5 bases). Per the germline V gene, CDR1 is MNHEY and CDR2 is SVGAGI. CDR3 length: 14 residues. The V gene lost 6 bases and the J gene lost 1 base, with 11 bases spanning the gap. Here the CDR3 reads CASRPTGGTDTQYF. For the CDR3, the DNA is TGTGCCAGCAGACCGACCGGGGGCACAGATACGCAGTATTTT.

The chain joins TRBV3-1 to TRBJ1-2; 10 positions agree with TRBD1. The germline CDR1 and CDR2 sequences are LGHDT and YNNKEL (reference sequence). The CDR3 runs to 14 residues. Unmatched junction bases numbered 7, after V lost 4 bases and J lost 8 bases. The CDR3 region is CASSPLDRGDGYTF. DNA for the CDR3: TGTGCCAGCAGCCCCTTGGACAGGGGGGACGGCTACACCTTC.

This chain uses TRBV5-4 with TRBJ2-2; 7 bases agree with TRBD1. Trimming cost V 4 bases and J 2 bases; bases outside gene matches: 5. The length of the CDR3 is 15 residues. Germline loops: CDR1 SGHNT, CDR2 YYREEE (reference sequence). The CDR3 nucleotides are TGTGCCAGCAGCATGACAGGGCTCAACACCGGGGAGCTGTTTTTT. Amino acids: CASSMTGLNTGELFF.

The rearrangement joins TRBV20-1 to TRBJ2-3; tentative D call: TRBD1 (6 bases). Trimming removed 6 bases from V and 4 bases from J, with 17 bases in between. Looked up from germline, CDR1 is DFQATT and CDR2 is SNEGSKA (reference sequence). The CDR3 spans 14 residues. The CDR3 sequence is CSATLTGNADTQYF. As DNA, the CDR3 is TGCAGTGCCACCCTAACAGGGAACGCAGATACGCAGTATTTT.

Details on this clonotype: At one end, the junction sequence differs from germline, possibly due to a read error. This sequence joins TRBV29-1 and TRBJ2-3; 7 bases are a match to TRBD1. CDR1 is SQVTM and CDR2 is ANQGSEA in the germline V gene. This CDR3 has 13 amino acids. CDR3 sequence reads: CSVKETGPDTQYF. For the CDR3, the DNA is TGCAGCGTTAAAGAGACAGGGCCCGATACGCAGTATTTT.

The chain uses TRBV12-3 or TRBV12-4 and TRBJ2-5; D is unresolved. This CDR3 comprises 13 residues. V lost 6 bases to trimming and J lost 5 bases, with 13 bases between them. CDR3 DNA sequence: TGTGCCAGCAGCCTGACTCGCCGGGAGACCCAGTACTTC. Encoded protein: CASSLTRRETQYF.

The rearrangement uses TRBV12-3 or TRBV12-4 and TRBJ1-6, with D uncertain. The CDR3 runs 14 residues. Trimming shortened V by 5 bases and J by 7 bases, and 12 bases separated the two germline ends. The CDR3 reads CASSAVTANSPLHF. CDR3 coding DNA: TGTGCCAGCAGTGCCGTAACGGCCAATTCACCCCTCCACTTT.

The chain couples TRBV3-1 to TRBJ2-1, with a tentative D call TRBD2 (5 bases). Between the trimmed V and J ends, which lost 0 bases and 15 bases, there was a span of 12 bases. In germline, CDR1 is LGHDT, CDR2 YNNKEL (reference sequence). The CDR3 runs 12 residues. CDR3 loop: CASSQDEVGRFF. CDR3 DNA sequence: TGTGCCAGCAGCCAAGATGAGGTTGGGAGGTTCTTC.

CDR3 sequence reads: CASSFLRTDTQYF. The CDR3 DNA is TGTGCCAGCAGCTTTTTGAGGACAGATACGCAGTATTTT. The chain recombines TRBV7-2 with TRBJ2-3; no firm D call. Trimming left V 3 bases short and J 3 bases short, with 7 bases between. The CDR3 contains 13 residues. CDR1 and CDR2 (germline): SGHTA, FQGNSA.

The rearrangement joins TRBV24-1 to TRBJ2-2; D perhaps matches TRBD1 (5 bases). With 2 bases removed from V and 4 bases from J, the gap between germline ends came to 7 bases. The CDR3 loop spans 14 amino acids. The germline V gene has CDR1 KGHDR and CDR2 SFDVKD. CDR3 nucleotide sequence: TGTGCCACCAGTGATTGGCAGGGCACCGGGGAGCTGTTTTTT. Protein sequence: CATSDWQGTGELFF.

The J gene is TRBJ2-6, the V gene TRBV28; D might be TRBD1 (5 bases). There are 14 residues in the CDR3. Per the germline V gene, CDR1 is MDHEN and CDR2 is SYDVKM. The V and J ends lost 4 bases and 4 bases respectively, with 8 bases between them. CDR3 bases: TGTGCCAGCAGTTATCAGGGAGGGGCCAACGTCCTGACTTTC. Its translation is CASSYQGGANVLTF. The full variable domain, in which reference TRBV28 and TRBJ2-6 provide the parts outside the CDR3, is DVKVTQSSRYLVKRTGEKVFLECVQDMDHENMFWYRQDPGLGLRLIYFSYDVKMKEKGDIPEGYSVSREKKERFSLILESASTNQTSMYLCASSYQGGANVLTFGAGSRLTVL.

The chain employs TRBV11-3 and TRBJ2-5; 11 bases are a match to TRBD2. The CDR3 length is 16 residues. The V gene's germline CDR1 is SGHNT and CDR2 YENEEA. V was clipped by 1 base and J by 3 bases; unmatched bases: 4. CDR3 amino acids: CASSLGELAGEETQYF. CDR3 sequence (DNA): TGTGCCAGCAGCTTAGGGGAACTAGCGGGGGAAGAGACCCAGTACTTC.

V and J are TRBV20-1 and TRBJ2-7; the match to TRBD1 covers 7 bases. Trimming removed 3 bases from V and 6 bases from J; junction bases left unmatched: 8. The V gene's germline CDR1 is DFQATT and CDR2 SNEGSKA (reference sequence). The CDR3 sequence is 13 residues long. As DNA, the CDR3 is TGCAGTGCTAGCGGCCAGGGGGTGAGCGAGCAGTACTTC. Protein product: CSASGQGVSEQYF.

The chain uses TRBV29-1 and TRBJ2-3; weak D call: TRBD2 (7 bases). This CDR3 contains 14 residues. Germline CDR1 and CDR2: SQVTM and ANQGSEA. V gave up 3 bases and J gave up 4 bases, with 14 bases separating them. CDR3 in amino acids: CSVDVGGLADTQYF. CDR3 DNA sequence: TGCAGCGTTGATGTGGGGGGGCTTGCAGATACGCAGTATTTT.

The chain carries TRBV6-1 and TRBJ2-1; 8 positions agree with TRBD1. The germline V gene has CDR1 MNHNS and CDR2 SASEGT. Trimming cost V 6 bases and J 7 bases; bases outside gene matches: 17. This CDR3 spans 17 amino acids. The CDR3 nucleotides are TGTGCCAGCAGGCTCCCCCCGGGACAGGCTACGTGGAATGAGCAGTTCTTC. Amino acid sequence: CASRLPPGQATWNEQFF.

This rearrangement joins TRBV29-1 to TRBJ1-4, with 7 bases fitting TRBD1. This CDR3 has 14 residues. In germline, CDR1 is SQVTM, CDR2 ANQGSEA. CDR3 sequence: CRRDRYSTNEKLFF. The CDR3 DNA reads as TGCAGGAGGGACAGATACTCAACTAATGAAAAACTGTTTTTT. The entire variable domain, with the rest obtained from reference TRBV29-1 and TRBJ1-4, is as follows: SAVISQKPSRDICQRGTSLTIQCQVDSQVTMMFWYRQQPGQSLTLIATANQGSEATYESGFVIDKFPISRPNLTFSTLTVSNMSPEDSSIYLCRRDRYSTNEKLFFGSGTQLSVL.

The genes are TRBV6-1 and TRBJ2-5, with 7 bases matching TRBD2. The CDR3 sequence is 13 residues long. V shed 7 bases and J 4 bases; nucleotides not matched to a gene: 6. Germline CDR1 is MNHNS and CDR2 is SASEGT. The CDR3 DNA reads TGTGCCAGCACCAAGCGGGAAGTAGAGACCCAGTACTTC. Translated, it gives CASTKREVETQYF.

V and J are TRBV27 and TRBJ1-1; 8 bases fit TRBD1. CDR3 size: 15 residues. Germline V CDR1 and CDR2: MNHEY, SMNVEV (reference sequence). Unmatched junction bases numbered 6, after V lost 3 bases and J lost 3 bases. The CDR3: CASSLTGVWDTEAFF. The CDR3 DNA follows: TGTGCCAGCAGTTTGACAGGGGTTTGGGACACTGAAGCTTTCTTT.

The V gene is TRBV14, the J gene TRBJ2-4; D not certain. This CDR3 is 16 amino acids long. Deletions cut 1 base from V and 3 bases from J, with 13 bases between. Germline values: CDR1 SGHDN, CDR2 FVKESK. In DNA, the CDR3 is TGTGCCAGCAGCCAAGCCCTTGGGATAGGCAAAAACATTCAGTACTTC. Encoded protein: CASSQALGIGKNIQYF.

The chain recombines TRBV12-3 or TRBV12-4 with TRBJ1-6, with TRBD1 matching 8 bases. J lost 1 base, V lost 9 bases, and 5 bases had no gene match. CDR3 length: 15 amino acids. The CDR3 region is CASWTGWSYNSPLHF. DNA of the CDR3: TGTGCCAGTTGGACAGGGTGGTCCTATAATTCACCCCTCCACTTT.